Following are 21 T cell receptor beta chains from one sample sequenced in a study of cytomegalovirus exposure and HLA in healthy donors (dated by TCRdb to the late 2010s). To prepare the library, the immunoSEQ multiplex PCR assay was applied. For the multiplex PCR, a mixture combining 60 forward primers for TCR Vbeta segments and 13 reverse primers for TCR Jbeta segments was used. In its TCRdb copy, this immuneACCESS table keeps in-frame sequences only and misses some clones. Where compared with another copy, unresolved V genes explain less than half of these, and the others have no known cause. This sample comprises over 150,000 clones, approximately 81% of them detected only once. Of the sample, roughly 2.5% falls within the top ten clones. The material sequenced was PBMCs. All receptors come from a man younger than 45 in good health and CMV-seropositive.

The chain combines TRBV5-5 with TRBJ2-5, with D uncertain. With 0 bases removed from V and 0 bases from J, the gap between germline ends came to 6 bases. The CDR3 covers 14 residues. CDR1 is SGHKS, CDR2 YYEKEE, per germline (reference sequence). Here the CDR3 reads CASSLDGNQETQYF. The CDR3 DNA sequence: TGTGCCAGCAGCTTGGATGGCAACCAAGAGACCCAGTACTTC.

The genes are TRBV5-4 and TRBJ2-1; D uncertain. Looked up from germline, CDR1 is SGHNT and CDR2 is YYREEE (reference sequence). The CDR3 sequence is 16 residues long. V was trimmed by 0 bases and J by 0 bases, leaving 10 bases between them. In DNA form, the CDR3 reads TGTGCCAGCAGCTTGGATATGTCTAGCTCCTACAATGAGCAGTTCTTC. Residues: CASSLDMSSSYNEQFF.

The V gene is TRBV25-1, the J gene TRBJ2-3; 7 nucleotides align to TRBD2. Trimming cost V 2 bases and J 4 bases; bases outside gene matches: 3. The CDR3 covers 14 residues. Germline V gene lookup returns CDR1 MGHDK and CDR2 SYGVNS. Here the CDR3 DNA reads TGTGCCAGCAGTGAAGCGGGAGCTTCAGATACGCAGTATTTT. Translated: CASSEAGASDTQYF.

The rearrangement joins TRBV11-3 to TRBJ2-3, with 7 positions matching TRBD2. V trimming: 7 bases; J trimming: 6 bases; junction bases outside the gene matches: 10. From germline, CDR1 is SGHNT and CDR2 YENEEA. This CDR3 has 14 residues. Here the CDR3 reads CASTFLGEGDTQYF. The CDR3 nucleotides read TGTGCCAGCACCTTTCTAGGGGAGGGCGATACGCAGTATTTT. Full variable domain (remainder filled in from reference TRBV11-3 and TRBJ2-3): EAGVVQSPRYKIIEKKQPVAFWCNPISGHNTLYWYLQNLGQGPELLIRYENEEAVDDSQLPKDRFSAERLKGVDSTLKIQPAELGDSAVYLCASTFLGEGDTQYFGPGTRLTVL.

As DNA, the CDR3 is TGTGCCAGTACCCTCGGACAGGGATACACTGAAGCTTTCTTT. Translation gives CASTLGQGYTEAFF. This chain links TRBV19 with TRBJ1-1; 8 bases fit TRBD1. Per the germline V gene, CDR1 is LNHDA and CDR2 is SQIVND (reference sequence). The V gene end was trimmed by 7 bases and the J gene end by 3 bases; junction bases not matched to a gene: 7. The CDR3 extends over 14 amino acids.

V and J are TRBV7-6 and TRBJ2-1, with 10 bases that match TRBD2. Germline loops: CDR1 SGHVS, CDR2 FNYEAQ. V was pared by 1 base and J by 1 base, with 4 bases of the junction left unmatched. This CDR3 contains 17 residues. The CDR3 DNA is TGTGCCAGCAGCTTAGGGAGACTAGCGGGTTCCTACAATGAGCAGTTCTTC. It codes for CASSLGRLAGSYNEQFF.

The chain is built from TRBV20-1 and TRBJ1-2; D ambiguous. V lost 5 bases to trimming and J lost 6 bases, with 4 bases between them. The germline CDR1 and CDR2 sequences are DFQATT and SNEGSKA (reference sequence). The CDR3 is 9 amino acids. The CDR3 sequence is CSAADGYTF. The CDR3 DNA reads TGCAGTGCTGCAGATGGCTACACCTTC.

Details on this clone: Compared with germline, one end of the junction differs, possibly owing to a read error. Additional DNA sequences in this sample encode the identical CDR3. This chain links TRBV9 with TRBJ1-1, with 8 bases matching TRBD1. CDR3 length equals 17 residues. Germline assignment: CDR1 SGDLS and CDR2 YYNGEE. As DNA, the CDR3 is TGTGCCAGCAGCGTCCGGGCAGGGGGCATCATGAACACTGAAGCTTTCTTC. Translated: CASSVRAGGIMNTEAFF.

There are a few counts of this clone. This chain uses TRBV4-1 with TRBJ2-7; D gene ambiguous. The germline V gene encodes CDR1 MGHRA and CDR2 YSYEKL. V was cut by 7 bases and J by 0 bases, with 16 bases left in between. CDR3 size: 15 residues. The CDR3 DNA follows: TGCGCCAGCACCGAGCAGCGTAATAGCTCCTACGAGCAGTACTTC. Translation: CASTEQRNSSYEQYF.

The V gene is TRBV11-2, the J gene TRBJ1-3; D possibly corresponds to TRBD1 (5 bases). The CDR3 totals 15 residues. Deletions cut 2 bases from V and 0 bases from J, with 8 bases between. CDR1 is SGHAT, CDR2 FQNNGV, per germline. Here the CDR3 DNA reads TGTGCCAGCAGCTTAAGCGGGACCTCTGGAAACACCATATATTTT. Residues: CASSLSGTSGNTIYF.

The chain is built from TRBV7-9 and TRBJ2-5, with a weak D call TRBD1 (5 bases). Per the germline V gene, CDR1 is SEHNR and CDR2 is FQNEAQ (reference sequence). V dropped 1 base and J dropped 5 bases, with 14 bases sitting between them. This CDR3 comprises 15 residues. The DNA for the CDR3 is TGTGCCAGCAGCTTAGTTTGGGGCGCGAAGGAGACCCAGTACTTC. Translation gives CASSLVWGAKETQYF.

The rearrangement uses TRBV21-1 and TRBJ2-3; the table assigns TRBD2, which was not confirmed against the DNA. TRBV21-1 is listed as a pseudogene. CDR3 length equals 17 residues. In nucleotides, the CDR3 is TGTGCCAGCAGCAAAAAAGAATGGCGGGACAGCACAGATACGCAGTATTTT. It translates to CASSKKEWRDSTDTQYF.

This chain links TRBV14 with TRBJ1-2; a weak D match, TRBD1 (6 bases). The CDR3 has 14 amino acids. Looked up from germline, CDR1 is SGHDN and CDR2 is FVKESK. V lost 0 bases and J 8 bases, leaving 13 bases between the germline ends. CDR3 loop: CASSQDFTGLGYTF. The CDR3, as DNA: TGTGCCAGCAGCCAAGATTTCACAGGGTTAGGCTACACCTTC.

The chain combines TRBV6-5 with TRBJ2-7; tentatively, D is TRBD2 (5 bases). The V end was cut by 7 bases, the J end by 7 bases, with 11 bases between. Per the germline V gene, CDR1 is MNHEY and CDR2 is SVGAGI. CDR3 length equals 11 residues. CDR3 in amino acids: CASIATREQYV. The CDR3 DNA reads TGTGCCAGCATCGCCACTAGAGAGCAGTACGTC.

The J gene is TRBJ2-7, the V gene TRBV4-2, with 10 bases fitting TRBD2. This CDR3 spans 16 amino acids. Germline loops: CDR1 LGHNA, CDR2 YNFKEQ. Trimming took 0 bases from V and 3 from J; bases not matched to a gene: 5. CDR3 DNA sequence: TGTGCCAGCAGCCAAGACCCGGGACTAGCGTTCTACGAGCAGTACTTC. This codes for CASSQDPGLAFYEQYF.

The chain has TRBV9 and TRBJ2-3, with 8 bases lining up with TRBD2. In germline, CDR1 is SGDLS, CDR2 YYNGEE. V lost 3 bases to trimming and J lost 2 bases; unmatched junction nucleotides: 11. The CDR3 consists of 17 residues. The CDR3 sequence is CASSAGLAVLTTDTQYF. Here the CDR3 DNA reads TGTGCCAGCAGCGCCGGACTAGCTGTTCTCACCACAGATACGCAGTATTTT.

The rearrangement uses TRBV7-2 and TRBJ1-5; maybe TRBD1 (5 bases). Germline V gives CDR1 SGHTA, CDR2 FQGNSA. The ends were cut back, 4 bases at V and 1 base at J, with 14 bases in the middle. The CDR3 totals 16 residues. The chain's CDR3 is CASSYGTPSSNQPQHF. The DNA for the CDR3 is TGTGCCAGCAGCTACGGGACTCCGAGCAGCAATCAGCCCCAGCATTTT. Together with reference TRBV7-2 and TRBJ1-5, the CDR3 gives the full variable domain: GAGVSQSPSNKVTEKGKDVELRCDPISGHTALYWYRQSLGQGLEFLIYFQGNSAPDKSGLPSDRFSAERTGGSVSTLTIQRTQQEDSAVYLCASSYGTPSSNQPQHFGDGTRLSIL.

This CDR3 is CASSYWAGAVTDTQYF. CDR3 bases: TGTGCCAGCAGTTACTGGGCGGGAGCTGTAACAGATACGCAGTATTTT. This chain joins TRBV6-5 and TRBJ2-3, with 7 positions matching TRBD2. The germline CDR1 and CDR2 sequences are MNHEY and SVGAGI. The CDR3 has 16 amino acids. The J segment lost 3 bases and the V segment lost 1 base, leaving 7 bases of the junction unmatched.

This clone was detected only once. The genes are TRBV5-6 and TRBJ2-4; D is unresolved. The CDR3 covers 15 residues. V was clipped by 0 bases and J by 0 bases, with 7 bases between them. Germline CDR1 is SGHDT and CDR2 is YYEEEE. The CDR3 protein is CASSLGQVAKNIQYF. CDR3 sequence (DNA): TGTGCCAGCAGCTTGGGGCAGGTAGCCAAAAACATTCAGTACTTC.

The chain recombines TRBV10-3 with TRBJ2-7, with TRBD1 matching 8 bases. Germline CDR1 ENHRY, CDR2 SYGVKD. The CDR3 runs 15 residues. Losses at the gene ends were 0 bases for V and 0 bases for J; bases not matched to a gene: 1. The CDR3, as DNA: TGTGCCATCAGTGAGTCTGGGACAGGCTCCTACGAGCAGTACGTC. It encodes CAISESGTGSYEQYV.

CDR3 in amino acids: CASSYQTGPYNSPLHF. CDR3 bases: TGTGCCAGCAGTTACCAAACAGGGCCCTATAATTCACCCCTCCACTTT. The V gene is TRBV6-6, the J gene TRBJ1-6, with a possible D match to TRBD1 (6 bases). The CDR3 is 16 amino acids. Trimming removed 2 bases from V and 2 bases from J, with 10 bases in between. CDR1 is MNHNY and CDR2 is SVGAGI in the germline V gene (reference sequence).